The entry that follows covers one T cell receptor beta chain sequence. Its target is unknown. Patients chosen for sequencing had CD8+CD57+ cells that had expanded, as shown by flow cytometry. Blood sampling was performed on the patients, and none of them had received therapy by then. The template used for profiling TCR beta VDJ and CDR3 was genomic DNA. MiXCR, run by TCRdb on the reads, gives a single entry per CDR3 protein. The data hold 150,000 or so distinct CDR3 sequences, with over 50% observed a single time. This sample was included in a study of CD8+CD57+ T cells in acquired aplastic anemia. As for the study in general: Sorted CD4+ plus CD8+ cells gave DNA averaging roughly 3 ug. Study-level points and caveats: Patients and controls were found to share over 25 CD8+ CDR3 sequences.

CDR1 and CDR2 from the germline V gene are SGHTA and FQGTGA. The CDR3 extends over 13 amino acids. V shed 7 bases and J 3 bases; nucleotides not matched to a gene: 4. Input material: sorted CD4+, CD8+, or CD8+CD57+ T cells (not recorded which) from PBMCs. The sequence was obtained from a human donor with aplastic anemia. The V gene is TRBV7-3, the J gene TRBJ2-3, with TRBD1 matching 7 bases. Here the CDR3 reads CASTRGLTDTQYF. The CDR3 DNA is TGTGCCAGCACCAGGGGGTTGACAGATACGCAGTATTTT.